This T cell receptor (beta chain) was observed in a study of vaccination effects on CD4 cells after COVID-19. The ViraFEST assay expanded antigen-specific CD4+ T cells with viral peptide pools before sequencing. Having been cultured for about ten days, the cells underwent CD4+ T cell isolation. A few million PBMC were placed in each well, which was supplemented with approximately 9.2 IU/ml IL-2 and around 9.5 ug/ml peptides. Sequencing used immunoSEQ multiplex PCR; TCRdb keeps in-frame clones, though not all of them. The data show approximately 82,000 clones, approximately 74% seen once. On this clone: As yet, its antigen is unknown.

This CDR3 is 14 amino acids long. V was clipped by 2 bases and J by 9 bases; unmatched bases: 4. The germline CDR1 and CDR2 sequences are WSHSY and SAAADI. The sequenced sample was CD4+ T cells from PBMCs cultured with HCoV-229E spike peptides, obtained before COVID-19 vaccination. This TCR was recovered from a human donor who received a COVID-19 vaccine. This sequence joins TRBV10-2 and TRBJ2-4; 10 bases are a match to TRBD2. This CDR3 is CASSEQTSGPIQYF. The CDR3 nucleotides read TGCGCCAGCAGTGAGCAGACTAGCGGGCCCATTCAGTACTTC.